In its sample, the clone carrying this T cell receptor beta chain was seen many times. Its antigen is not known. CD4+ naive, central memory, regulatory and stem cell-like memory subsets were isolated by sorting on CD45RO/CCR7/CD25/CD127/CD95/CD27. This sample was included in a study of beta chain features in type 1 diabetes. Whole-study findings and limits: Type 1 diabetes patients had moderately but significantly shorter TCRB CDR3s in all four CD4+ subsets.

Reverse transcription of all isolated RNA meant that expressed TCRB transcripts were sequenced. Libraries were prepared by immunoSEQ multiplex PCR; TCRdb keeps only in-frame clonotypes and omits some of them. The top ten clones hold 3.5% to 4.5% of a sample with about 240,000 clones, 27% of them seen once. The ends were cut back, 8 bases at V and 3 bases at J, with 15 bases in the middle. Germline lookup yields CDR1 MDHEN and CDR2 SYDVKM. CDR3 length equals 14 residues. The sequence was collected from a man aged 30-40 years in good health. The sample was central memory CD4+ T cells from blood. The chain links TRBV28 to TRBJ2-3; D is perhaps TRBD2 (6 bases). The CDR3 bases are TGTGCCAGCCCCCCGGGACTTACTACAGATACGCAGTATTTT. This codes for CASPPGLTTDTQYF.